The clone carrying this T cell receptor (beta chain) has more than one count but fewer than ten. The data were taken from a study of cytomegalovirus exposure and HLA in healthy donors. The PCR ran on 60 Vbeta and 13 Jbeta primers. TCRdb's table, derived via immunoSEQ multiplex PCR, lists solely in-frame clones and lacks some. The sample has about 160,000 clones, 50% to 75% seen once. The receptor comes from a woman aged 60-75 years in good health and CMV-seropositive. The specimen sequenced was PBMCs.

DNA of the CDR3: TGTGCCACCAGCAGACCCGGGACTAGCTACGAGCAGTACTTC. Protein sequence: CATSRPGTSYEQYF. J is TRBJ2-7 and V is TRBV15; 8 positions match TRBD2. The CDR3 runs 14 residues. Germline CDR1 reads LNHNV; CDR2 reads YYDKDF (reference sequence). J lost 3 bases, V lost 2 bases, and 3 bases had no gene match. Filled out from reference TRBV15 and TRBJ2-7, the complete variable domain reads DAMVIQNPRYQVTQFGKPVTLSCSQTLNHNVMYWYQQKSSQAPKLLFHYYDKDFNNEADTPDNFQSRRPNTSFCFLDIRSPGLGDTAMYLCATSRPGTSYEQYFGPGTRLTVT.